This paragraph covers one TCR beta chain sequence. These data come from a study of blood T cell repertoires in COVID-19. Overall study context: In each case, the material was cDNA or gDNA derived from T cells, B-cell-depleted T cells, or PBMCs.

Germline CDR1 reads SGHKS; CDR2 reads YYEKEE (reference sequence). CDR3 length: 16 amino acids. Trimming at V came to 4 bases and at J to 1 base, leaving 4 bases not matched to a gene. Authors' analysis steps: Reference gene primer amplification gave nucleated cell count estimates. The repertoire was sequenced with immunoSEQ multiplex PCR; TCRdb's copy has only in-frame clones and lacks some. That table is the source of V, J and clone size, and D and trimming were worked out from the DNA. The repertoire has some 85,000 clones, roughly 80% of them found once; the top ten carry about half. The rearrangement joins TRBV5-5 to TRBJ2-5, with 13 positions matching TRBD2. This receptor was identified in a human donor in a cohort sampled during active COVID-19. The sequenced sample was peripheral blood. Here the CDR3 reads CASSARLAGGQETQYF. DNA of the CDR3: TGTGCCAGCAGCGCTAGACTAGCGGGAGGCCAAGAGACCCAGTACTTC.